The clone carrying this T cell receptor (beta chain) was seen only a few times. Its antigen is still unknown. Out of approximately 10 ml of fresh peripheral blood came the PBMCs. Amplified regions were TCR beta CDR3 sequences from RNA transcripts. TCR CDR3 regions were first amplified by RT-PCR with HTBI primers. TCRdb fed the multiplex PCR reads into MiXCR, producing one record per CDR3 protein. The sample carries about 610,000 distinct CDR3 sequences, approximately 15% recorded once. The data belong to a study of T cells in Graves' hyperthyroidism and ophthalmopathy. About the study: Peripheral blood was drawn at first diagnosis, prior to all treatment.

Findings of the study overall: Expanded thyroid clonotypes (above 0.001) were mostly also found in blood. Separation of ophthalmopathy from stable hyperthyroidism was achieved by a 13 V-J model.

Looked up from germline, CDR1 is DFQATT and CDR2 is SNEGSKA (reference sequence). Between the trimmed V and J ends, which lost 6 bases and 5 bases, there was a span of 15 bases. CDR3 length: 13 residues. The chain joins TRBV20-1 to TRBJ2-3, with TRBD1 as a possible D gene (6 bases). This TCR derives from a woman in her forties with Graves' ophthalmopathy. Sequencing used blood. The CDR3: CSAYRAEGDTQYF. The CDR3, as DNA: TGCAGTGCCTACAGGGCTGAAGGAGATACGCAGTATTTT.